This T cell receptor beta chain was recorded in a study of blood T cell repertoires in COVID-19. Study-wide background: Nucleic acid was either cDNA or gDNA, and it came from T cells, B-cell-depleted T cells, or PBMCs.

CDR1 and CDR2 (germline): SGHTA, FQGTGA. This CDR3 region has 9 residues. Original processing methods: Using reference gene primer amplification, nucleated cell counts were estimated. Measured with immunoSEQ multiplex PCR; TCRdb has only the in-frame clones, and not every one. V and J calls and clone size follow that table, whereas D and trimming were derived from the DNA. The table lists some 260,000 clones, approximately 90% of them singletons, with around 0.91% in the top ten. Regarding this clone: The junction differs from germline at one of its ends, possibly a read error.

The chain combines TRBV7-3 with TRBJ2-7; TRBD2 is a possible D gene (5 bases). The clonotype comes from a woman aged 40 to 50 who had recovered from COVID-19. The sequencing sample was made of peripheral blood. The CDR3 spells CASSPRPGF. DNA of the CDR3: TGTGCCAGCAGCCCCCGTCCGGGGTTC.